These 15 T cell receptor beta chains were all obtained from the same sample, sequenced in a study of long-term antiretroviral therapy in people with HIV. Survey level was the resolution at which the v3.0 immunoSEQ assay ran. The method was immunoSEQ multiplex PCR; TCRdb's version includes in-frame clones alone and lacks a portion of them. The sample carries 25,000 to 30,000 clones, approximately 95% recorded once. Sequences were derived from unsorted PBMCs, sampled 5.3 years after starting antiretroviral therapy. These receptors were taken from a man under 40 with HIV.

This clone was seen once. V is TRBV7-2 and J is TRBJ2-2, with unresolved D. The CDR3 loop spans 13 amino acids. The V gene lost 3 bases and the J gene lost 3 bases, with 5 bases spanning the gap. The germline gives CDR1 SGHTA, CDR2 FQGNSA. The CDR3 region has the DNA TGTGCCAGCAGCTTTTACGACACCGGGGAGCTGTTTTTT. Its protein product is CASSFYDTGELFF.

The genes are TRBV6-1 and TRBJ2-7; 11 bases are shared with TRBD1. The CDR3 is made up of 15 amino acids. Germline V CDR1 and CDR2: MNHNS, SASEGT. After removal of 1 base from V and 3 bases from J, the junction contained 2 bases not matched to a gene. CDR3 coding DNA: TGTGCCAGCAGTGAAGGGACAGGGGGCGTCTACGAGCAGTACTTC. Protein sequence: CASSEGTGGVYEQYF.

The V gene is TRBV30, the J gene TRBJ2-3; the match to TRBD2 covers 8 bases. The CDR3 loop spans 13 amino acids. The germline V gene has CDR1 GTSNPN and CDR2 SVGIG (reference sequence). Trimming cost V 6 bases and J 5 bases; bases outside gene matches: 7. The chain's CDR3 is CACKSGGRDTQYF. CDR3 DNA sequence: TGTGCCTGCAAGAGCGGGGGTAGAGATACGCAGTATTTT.

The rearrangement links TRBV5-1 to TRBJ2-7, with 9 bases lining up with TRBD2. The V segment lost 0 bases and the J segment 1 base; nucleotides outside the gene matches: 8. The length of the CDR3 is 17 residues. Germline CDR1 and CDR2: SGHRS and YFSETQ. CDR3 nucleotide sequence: TGCGCCAGCAGCTTGGCAGCCACTAGCGGGCCTTCCTACGAGCAGTACTTC. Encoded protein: CASSLAATSGPSYEQYF.

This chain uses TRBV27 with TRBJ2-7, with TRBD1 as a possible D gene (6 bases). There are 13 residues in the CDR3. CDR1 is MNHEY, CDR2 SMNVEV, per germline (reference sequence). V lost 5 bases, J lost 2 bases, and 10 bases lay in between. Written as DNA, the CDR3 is TGTGCCAGCAGTCAGGGGAACACCTACGAGCAGTACTTC. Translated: CASSQGNTYEQYF.

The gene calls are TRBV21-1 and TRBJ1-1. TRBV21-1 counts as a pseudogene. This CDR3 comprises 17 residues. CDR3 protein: CASSKAPDISAGTEAFF. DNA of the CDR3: TGTGCCAGCAGCAAAGCGCCGGACATCTCAGCGGGTACTGAAGCTTTCTTT.

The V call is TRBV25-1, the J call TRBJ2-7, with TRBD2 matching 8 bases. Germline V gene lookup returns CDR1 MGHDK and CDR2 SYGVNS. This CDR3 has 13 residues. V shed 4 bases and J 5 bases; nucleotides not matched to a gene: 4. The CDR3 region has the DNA TGTGCCAGCAGTGCCCTCGGGGGGGACGAGCAGTACTTC. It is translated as CASSALGGDEQYF.

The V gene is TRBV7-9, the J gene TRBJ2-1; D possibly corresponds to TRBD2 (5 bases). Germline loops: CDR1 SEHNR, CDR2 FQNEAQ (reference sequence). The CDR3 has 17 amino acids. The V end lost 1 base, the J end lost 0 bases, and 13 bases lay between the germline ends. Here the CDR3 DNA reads TGTGCCAGCAGCTTAGATCCCTGGAGGTCCTCCTACAATGAGCAGTTCTTC. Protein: CASSLDPWRSSYNEQFF.

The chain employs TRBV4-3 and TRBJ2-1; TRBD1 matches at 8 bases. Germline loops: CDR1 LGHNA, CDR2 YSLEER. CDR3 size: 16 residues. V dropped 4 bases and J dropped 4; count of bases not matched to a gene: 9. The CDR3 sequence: CASSPSGGAGYNEQFF. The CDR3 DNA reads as TGCGCCAGCAGCCCTTCAGGGGGCGCGGGGTACAATGAGCAGTTCTTC.

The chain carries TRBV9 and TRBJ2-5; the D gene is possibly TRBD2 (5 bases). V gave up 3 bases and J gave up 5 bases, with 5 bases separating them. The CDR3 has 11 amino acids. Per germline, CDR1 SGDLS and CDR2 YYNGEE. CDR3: CASSGGETQYF. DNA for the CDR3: TGTGCCAGCAGCGGCGGGGAGACCCAGTACTTC. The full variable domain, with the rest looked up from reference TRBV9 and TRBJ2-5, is DSGVTQTPKHLITATGQRVTLRCSPRSGDLSVYWYQQSLDQGLQFLIQYYNGEERAKGNILERFSAQQFPDLHSELNLSSLELGDSALYFCASSGGETQYFGPGTRLLVL.

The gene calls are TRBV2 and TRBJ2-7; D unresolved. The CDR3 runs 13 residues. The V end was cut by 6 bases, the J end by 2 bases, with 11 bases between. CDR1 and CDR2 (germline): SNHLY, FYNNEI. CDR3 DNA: TGTGCCAGCAGAATCCAGATAACCTACGAGCAGTACTTC. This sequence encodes CASRIQITYEQYF.

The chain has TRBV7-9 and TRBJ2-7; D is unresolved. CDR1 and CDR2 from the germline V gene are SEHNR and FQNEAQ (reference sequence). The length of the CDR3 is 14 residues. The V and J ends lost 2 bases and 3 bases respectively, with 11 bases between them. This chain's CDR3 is CASSLSAMNYEQYF. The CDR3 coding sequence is TGTGCCAGCAGCTTATCAGCTATGAACTACGAGCAGTACTTC.

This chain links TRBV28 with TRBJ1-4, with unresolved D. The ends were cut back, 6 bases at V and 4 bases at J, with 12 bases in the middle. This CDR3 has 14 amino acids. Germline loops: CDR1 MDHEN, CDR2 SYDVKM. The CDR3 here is CASSPASSNEKLFF. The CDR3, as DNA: TGTGCCAGCAGCCCTGCCTCGAGTAATGAAAAACTGTTTTTT.

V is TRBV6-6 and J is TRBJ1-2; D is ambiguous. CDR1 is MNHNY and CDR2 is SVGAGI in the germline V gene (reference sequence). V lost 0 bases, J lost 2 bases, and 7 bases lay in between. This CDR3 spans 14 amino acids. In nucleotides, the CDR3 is TGTGCCAGCAGTTACTCGGTAGGGAACTATGGCTACACCTTC. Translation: CASSYSVGNYGYTF.

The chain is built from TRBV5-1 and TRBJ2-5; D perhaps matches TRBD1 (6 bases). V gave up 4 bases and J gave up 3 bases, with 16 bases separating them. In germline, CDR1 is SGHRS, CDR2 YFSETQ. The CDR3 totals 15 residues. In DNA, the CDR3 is TGCGCCAGCAGCGTTCAGGACAGCCCGAAAGAGACCCAGTACTTC. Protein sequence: CASSVQDSPKETQYF.